The present T cell receptor (beta chain) was sequenced within a study of blood T cell repertoires in COVID-19. About the study: From the United States, Italy and Spain came samples of acute and convalescent COVID-19. T cells, B-cell-depleted T cells, or PBMCs supplied cDNA or gDNA.

Original processing notes: Amplification from reference gene primers served as the basis for estimated nucleated cell counts. The protocol was immunoSEQ multiplex PCR, while the TCRdb copy is restricted to in-frame clones and leaves out a portion. The V and J calls and clone size are taken from that table; D and trimming were inferred from the DNA. Of approximately 200,000 clones listed, roughly 87% were seen once; the top ten hold 1.5% to 2%. This CDR3 has 14 amino acids. CDR1 and CDR2 (germline): LNHDA, SQIVND (reference sequence). V lost 5 bases and J 5 bases, leaving 14 bases between the germline ends.

Input material: peripheral blood. The sequence came from a man aged 40-55 years with active or convalescent COVID-19. This chain connects TRBV19 to TRBJ2-3, with D perhaps matching TRBD2 (6 bases). The CDR3: CASSFWTTRDTQYF. CDR3 DNA sequence: TGTGCCAGTAGTTTCTGGACTACAAGAGATACGCAGTATTTT.